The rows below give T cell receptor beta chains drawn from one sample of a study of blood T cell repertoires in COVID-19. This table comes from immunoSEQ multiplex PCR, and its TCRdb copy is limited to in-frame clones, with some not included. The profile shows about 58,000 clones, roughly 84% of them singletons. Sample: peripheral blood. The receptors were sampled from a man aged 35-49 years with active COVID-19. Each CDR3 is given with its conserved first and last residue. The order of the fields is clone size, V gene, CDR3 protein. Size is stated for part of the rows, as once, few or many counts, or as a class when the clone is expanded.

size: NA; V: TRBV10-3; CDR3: CATADRVESPLHF
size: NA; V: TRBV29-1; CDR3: CSFMSTDTQYF
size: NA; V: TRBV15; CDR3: CATSTQEVGQPSFTPYEQYF
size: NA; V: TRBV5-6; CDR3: CASSLNFLAGSYNEQFF
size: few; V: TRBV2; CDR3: CASSGVNYGYTF
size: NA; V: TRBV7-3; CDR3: CASSPSRSTDTQYF
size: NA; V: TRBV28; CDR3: CASSRVTRGLYSTDTQYF
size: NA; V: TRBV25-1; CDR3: CASSEGSGGYEQYF
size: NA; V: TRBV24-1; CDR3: CATSDWTDTDTQYF
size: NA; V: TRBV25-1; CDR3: CASSESGGTEQYF
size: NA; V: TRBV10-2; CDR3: CASSEDASRGMTDTQYF
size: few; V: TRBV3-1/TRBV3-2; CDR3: CASSQDQRVLYTF
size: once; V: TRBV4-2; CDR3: CASTGGAATIYF
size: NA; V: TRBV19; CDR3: CASRGLISGANVLTF
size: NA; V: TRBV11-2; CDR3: CASSKDYRASDTQYF
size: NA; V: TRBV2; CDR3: CASSELPGNTGELFF
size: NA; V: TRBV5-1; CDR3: CASSSSGARNTGELFF
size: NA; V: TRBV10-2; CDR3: CASTGTSGSSNEQFF
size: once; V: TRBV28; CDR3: CASRRLAGAYTQYF
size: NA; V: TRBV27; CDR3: CASSPDYRGSGGNQPQHF
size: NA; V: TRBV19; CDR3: CASINSGEGADTQYF
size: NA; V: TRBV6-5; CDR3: CATRAGLADYNEQFF
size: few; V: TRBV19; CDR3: CASSIRRTLSGNTIYF
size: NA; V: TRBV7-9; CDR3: CARLRQGAIYEQYF
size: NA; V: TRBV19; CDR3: CASSIAGPNTEAFF
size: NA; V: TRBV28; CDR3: CASSLSQGGNQPQHF
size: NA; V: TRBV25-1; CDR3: CASRKTGTGGTDTQYF
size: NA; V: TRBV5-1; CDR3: CASKTGGNEQYF